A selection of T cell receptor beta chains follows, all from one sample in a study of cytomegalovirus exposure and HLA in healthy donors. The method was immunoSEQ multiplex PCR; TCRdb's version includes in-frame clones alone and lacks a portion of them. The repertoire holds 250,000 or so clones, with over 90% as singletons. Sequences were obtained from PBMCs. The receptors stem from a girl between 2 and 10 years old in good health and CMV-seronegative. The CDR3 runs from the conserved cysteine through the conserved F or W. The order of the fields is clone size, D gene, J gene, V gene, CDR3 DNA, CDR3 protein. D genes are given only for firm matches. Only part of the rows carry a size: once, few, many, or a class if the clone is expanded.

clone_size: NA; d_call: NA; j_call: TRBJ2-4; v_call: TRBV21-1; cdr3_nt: TGTGCCAGCAGCAAAGCGGGGGGGACGACTTATCTAAACATTCAGTACTTC; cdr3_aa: CASSKAGGTTYLNIQYF
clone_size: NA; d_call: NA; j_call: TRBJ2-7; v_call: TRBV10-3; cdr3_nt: TGTGCCTCCACGGCCGAGGACTACTCCTACGAGCAGTACTTC; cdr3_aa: CASTAEDYSYEQYF
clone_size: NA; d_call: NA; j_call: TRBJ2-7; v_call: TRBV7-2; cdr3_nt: TGTGCCAGCAGCTTAGCAGGGCGGGGCTCCTACGAGCAGTACTTC; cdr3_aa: CASSLAGRGSYEQYF
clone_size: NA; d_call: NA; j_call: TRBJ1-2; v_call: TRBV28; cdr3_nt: TGTGCCAGCAGTTCCTCCTTGGGGGGTTACTATGGCTACACCTTC; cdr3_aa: CASSSSLGGYYGYTF
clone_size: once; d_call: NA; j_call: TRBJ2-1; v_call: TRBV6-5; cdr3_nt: TGTGCCAGCAGTCTTCGACTATACAATGAGCAGTTCTTC; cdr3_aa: CASSLRLYNEQFF
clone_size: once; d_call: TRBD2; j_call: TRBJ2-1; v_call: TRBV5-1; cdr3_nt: TGCGCCAGCAGCTTATCTCCCCCGGGACTAGCAGGAAATGAGCAGTTCTTC; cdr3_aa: CASSLSPPGLAGNEQFF
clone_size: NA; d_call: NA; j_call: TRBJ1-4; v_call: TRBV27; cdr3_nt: TGTGCCAGCAGTTTGAGTCGTACCGTTACTAGCTATGAAAAACTGTTTTTT; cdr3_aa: CASSLSRTVTSYEKLFF
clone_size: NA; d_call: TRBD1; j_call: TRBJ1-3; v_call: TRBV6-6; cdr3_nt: TGTGCCAGCAGCACTGGACAGGGGTCCTCTGGAAACACCATATATTTT; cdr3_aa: CASSTGQGSSGNTIYF
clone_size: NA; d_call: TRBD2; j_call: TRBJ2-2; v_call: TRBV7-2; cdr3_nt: TGTGCCAGCAGCTTAGCATATACGGCCTGGACTAGCGGGGGGGGGAACACCGGGGAGCTGTTTTTT; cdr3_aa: CASSLAYTAWTSGGGNTGELFF
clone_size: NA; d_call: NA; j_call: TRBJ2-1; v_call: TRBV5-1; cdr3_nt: TGCGCCAGCAGCCGGGGGTCAGCCAGCCTGAAGGACAATGAGCAGTTCTTC; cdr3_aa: CASSRGSASLKDNEQFF
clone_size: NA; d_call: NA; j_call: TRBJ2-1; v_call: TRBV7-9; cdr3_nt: TGTGCCAGCAGCTTATACCTTCAGGATGAGCAGTTCTTC; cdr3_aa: CASSLYLQDEQFF
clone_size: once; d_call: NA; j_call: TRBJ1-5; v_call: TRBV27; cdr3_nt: TGTGCCAGCAGTTTAAGGACAGCCACAGATACGCAGCATTTT; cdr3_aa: CASSLRTATDTQHF
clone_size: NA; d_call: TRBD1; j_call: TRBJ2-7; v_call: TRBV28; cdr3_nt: TGTGCCAGCAGCTCTACAGGGGTGTATAGCTCCTACGAGCAGTACTTC; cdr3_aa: CASSSTGVYSSYEQYF
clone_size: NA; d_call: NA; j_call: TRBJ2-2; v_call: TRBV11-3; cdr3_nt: TGTGCCAGCAGTTCGTACTCCGGGGGGCAAGACAACACCGGGGAGCTGTTTTTT; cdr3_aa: CASSSYSGGQDNTGELFF
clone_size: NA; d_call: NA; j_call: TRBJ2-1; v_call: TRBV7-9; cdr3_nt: TGTGCCAGCAGCTTATATCGAGCGGGGACAATTTCCTCCTACAATGAGCAGTTCTTC; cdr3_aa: CASSLYRAGTISSYNEQFF
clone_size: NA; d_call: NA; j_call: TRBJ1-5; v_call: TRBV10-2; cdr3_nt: TGCGCCAGCAGTGACCATAGCAATCAGCCCCAGCATTTT; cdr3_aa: CASSDHSNQPQHF
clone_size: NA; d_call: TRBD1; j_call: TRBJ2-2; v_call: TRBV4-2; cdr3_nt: TGTGCCAGCAGCCAAGAGCCAGGGGGAATAAGCACCGGGGAGCTGTTTTTT; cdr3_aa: CASSQEPGGISTGELFF
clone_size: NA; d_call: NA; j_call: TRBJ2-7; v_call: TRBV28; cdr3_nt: TGTGCCAGCCGCCAGTCATGGAGACAGTCCCCTTGGGAGCAGTACTTC; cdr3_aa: CASRQSWRQSPWEQYF
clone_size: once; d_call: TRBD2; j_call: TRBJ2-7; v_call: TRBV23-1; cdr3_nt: TGCGCCAGGACTAGCGGGAGTCACTCCTACGAGCAGTACTTC; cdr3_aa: CARTSGSHSYEQYF
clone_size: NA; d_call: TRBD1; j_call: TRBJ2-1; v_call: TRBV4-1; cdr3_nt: TGCGCCAGCAGCCTAACCAATACGGGACAGGGGATGCATGAGCAGTTCTTC; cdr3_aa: CASSLTNTGQGMHEQFF
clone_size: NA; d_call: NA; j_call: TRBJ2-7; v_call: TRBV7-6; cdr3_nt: TGTGCCAGCAGCGAGGCCGGGTCCTACGAGCAGTACTTC; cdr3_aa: CASSEAGSYEQYF
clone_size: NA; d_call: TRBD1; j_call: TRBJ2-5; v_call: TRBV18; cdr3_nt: TGTGCCAGCTCACCGCTCGGGACAGCAAGAGAGACCCAGTACTTC; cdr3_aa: CASSPLGTARETQYF
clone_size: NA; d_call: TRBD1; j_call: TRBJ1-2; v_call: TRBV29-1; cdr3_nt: TGCAGCGTTGAATTAGGACAGGAAGGCTACACCTTC; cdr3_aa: CSVELGQEGYTF
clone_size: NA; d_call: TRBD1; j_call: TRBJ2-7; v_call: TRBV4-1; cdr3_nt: TGCGCCAGCAGCCACCCCGGACAGGGCTACGAGCAGTACTTC; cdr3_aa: CASSHPGQGYEQYF
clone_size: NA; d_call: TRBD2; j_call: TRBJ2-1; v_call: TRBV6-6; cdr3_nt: TGTGCCAGCAGTTACGGGCGGGGGTGGGACAATGAGCAGTTCTTC; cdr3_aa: CASSYGRGWDNEQFF
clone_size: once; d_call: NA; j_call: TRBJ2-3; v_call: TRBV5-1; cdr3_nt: TGCGCCAGCAGCTTGGATCAGATCACAGATACGCAGTATTTT; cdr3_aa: CASSLDQITDTQYF
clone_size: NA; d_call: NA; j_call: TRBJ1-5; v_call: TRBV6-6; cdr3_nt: TGTGCCAGCAGTTATGACAGCAATAATCAGCCCCAGCATTTT; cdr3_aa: CASSYDSNNQPQHF
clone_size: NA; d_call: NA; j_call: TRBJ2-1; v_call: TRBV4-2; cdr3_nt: TGTGCCAGCAGCCAAGAAGTGGAGGCGGGGTACAATGAGCAGTTCTTC; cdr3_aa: CASSQEVEAGYNEQFF
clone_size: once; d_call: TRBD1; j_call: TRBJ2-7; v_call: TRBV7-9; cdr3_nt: TGTTCCAGCACCTTATACCAGGGACAGCGGATTTACGAGCAGTACTTC; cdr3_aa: CSSTLYQGQRIYEQYF
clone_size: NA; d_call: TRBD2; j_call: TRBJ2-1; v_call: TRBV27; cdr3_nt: TGTGCCAGCGCGACTAGCGGACCTTACAATGAGCAGTTCTTC; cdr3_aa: CASATSGPYNEQFF
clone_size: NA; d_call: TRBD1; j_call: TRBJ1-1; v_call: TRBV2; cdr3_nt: TGTGCCAGCAGGGAAAGGGCGGACAGGGGGCGCGGGACTGAAGCTTTCTTT; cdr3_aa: CASRERADRGRGTEAFF
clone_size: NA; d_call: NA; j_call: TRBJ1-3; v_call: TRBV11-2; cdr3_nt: TGTGCCAGCAGCTTCTACCTGGACACCATATATTTT; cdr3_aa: CASSFYLDTIYF
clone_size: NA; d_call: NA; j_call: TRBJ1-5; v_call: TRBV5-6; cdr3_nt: TGTGCCAGCAGCTTGGGGCAGGTTTATCAGCCCCAGCATTTT; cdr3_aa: CASSLGQVYQPQHF
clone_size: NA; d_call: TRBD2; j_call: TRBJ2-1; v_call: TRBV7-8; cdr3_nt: TGTGCCAGCAGCTTAGCCACTGCTAGCGGGACCTACAATGAGCAGTTCTTC; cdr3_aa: CASSLATASGTYNEQFF
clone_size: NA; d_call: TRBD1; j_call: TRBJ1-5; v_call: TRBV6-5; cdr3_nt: TGTGCCAGCAGTGGGACAGGTTATCAGCCCCAGCATTTT; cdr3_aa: CASSGTGYQPQHF
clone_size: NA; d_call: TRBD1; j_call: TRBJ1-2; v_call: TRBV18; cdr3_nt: TGTGCCAGTCACAGACAGGGGGCTCTCAGTGGCTACACCTTC; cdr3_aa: CASHRQGALSGYTF
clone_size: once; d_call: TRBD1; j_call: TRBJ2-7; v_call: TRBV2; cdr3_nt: TGTGCCAGCAGTGGGACAGGGGGCTACGAGCAGTACTTC; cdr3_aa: CASSGTGGYEQYF
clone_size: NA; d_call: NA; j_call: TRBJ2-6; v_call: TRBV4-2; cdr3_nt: TGTGCCAGCAGCCAAGATCCAGCCCGATCAGGGACCAACGTCCTGACTTTC; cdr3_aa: CASSQDPARSGTNVLTF
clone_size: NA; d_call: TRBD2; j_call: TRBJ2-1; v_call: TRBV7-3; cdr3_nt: TGTGCCAGCAGCCAGCAGACTAGCGGGGTGAATGAGCAGTTCTTC; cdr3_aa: CASSQQTSGVNEQFF
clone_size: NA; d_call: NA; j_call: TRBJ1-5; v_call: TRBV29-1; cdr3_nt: TGCAGCGTTGGGGGCCCGGGTCGCAATCAGCCCCAGCATTTT; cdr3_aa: CSVGGPGRNQPQHF
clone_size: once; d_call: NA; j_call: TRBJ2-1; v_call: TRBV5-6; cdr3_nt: TGTGCCAGCAGCGATGCGGGGAGCGTCCTTCTATACAATGAGCAGTTCTTC; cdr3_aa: CASSDAGSVLLYNEQFF
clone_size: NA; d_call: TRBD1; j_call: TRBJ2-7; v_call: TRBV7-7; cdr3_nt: TGTGCTAGCAGCGCCGGGACAGCCAGCTCCTACGAGCAGTACTTC; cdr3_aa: CASSAGTASSYEQYF
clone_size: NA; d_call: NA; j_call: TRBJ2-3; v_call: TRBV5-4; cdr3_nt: TGTGCCAGCAGCCCAGAGGGGGGGGTAATAGATACGCAGTATTTT; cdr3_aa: CASSPEGGVIDTQYF
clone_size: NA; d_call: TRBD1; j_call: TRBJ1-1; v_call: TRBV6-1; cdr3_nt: TGTGCCAGCAGTGGTCGACAGGGGAGCACTGAAGCTTTCTTT; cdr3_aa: CASSGRQGSTEAFF
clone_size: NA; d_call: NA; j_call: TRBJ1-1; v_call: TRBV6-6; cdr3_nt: TGTGCCAGCAGTTACAAAGCAGGGAACACTGAAGCTTTCTTT; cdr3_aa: CASSYKAGNTEAFF
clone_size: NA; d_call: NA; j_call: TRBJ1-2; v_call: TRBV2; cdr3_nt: TGTGCCAGCAGGGGGCGGACCGACATATCTGGCTACACCTTC; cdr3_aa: CASRGRTDISGYTF
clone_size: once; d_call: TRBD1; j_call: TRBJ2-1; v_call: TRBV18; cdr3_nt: TGTGCCAGCTCACCGGACAGGTCCTACAATGAGCAGTTCTTC; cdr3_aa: CASSPDRSYNEQFF
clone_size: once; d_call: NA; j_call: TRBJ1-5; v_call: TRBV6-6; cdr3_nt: TGTGCCAGCAGTTTGACAGGCCAAGACAATCAGCCCCAGCATTTT; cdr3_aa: CASSLTGQDNQPQHF
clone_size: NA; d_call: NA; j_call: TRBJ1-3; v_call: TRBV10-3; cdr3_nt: TGTGCCATCAGTGGGCCCATGGGAAACACCATATATTTT; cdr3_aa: CAISGPMGNTIYF
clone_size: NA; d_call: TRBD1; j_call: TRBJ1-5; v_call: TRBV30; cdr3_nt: TGTGCCACCTCGGACAGGGGACGCAATCAGCCCCAGCATTTT; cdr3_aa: CATSDRGRNQPQHF
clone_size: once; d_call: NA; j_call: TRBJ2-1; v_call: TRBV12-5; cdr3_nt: TGTGCTAGTGGTTTGGGGAGCGGCAGTTTCGATGAGCAGTTCTTC; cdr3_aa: CASGLGSGSFDEQFF
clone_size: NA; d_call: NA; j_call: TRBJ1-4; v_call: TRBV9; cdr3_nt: TGTGCCAGCAGCGTACTTGGCGGAAAACTGTTTTTT; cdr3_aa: CASSVLGGKLFF
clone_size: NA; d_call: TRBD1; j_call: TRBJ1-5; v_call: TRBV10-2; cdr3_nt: TGCGCCAGCAGTGAGTATCCGGGACAGGGCCGCAATCAGCCCCAGCATTTT; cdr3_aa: CASSEYPGQGRNQPQHF
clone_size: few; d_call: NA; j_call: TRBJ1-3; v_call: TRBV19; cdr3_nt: TGTGCCAGTAAAGAGGTTGACTCTGGAAACACCATATATTTT; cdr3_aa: CASKEVDSGNTIYF